This is a list of T cell receptor beta chains from one sample in a study of blood T cells in healthy people across ages. TCRdb redid the calling of the 5' RACE reads with MiXCR, one entry per CDR3 protein. The sample includes about 760,000 distinct CDR3 sequences, approximately 53% of them seen just once. What was sequenced was blood. These receptors all stem from a man aged 40-55 years in good health. CDR3s leave out the opening cysteine and the closing phenylalanine or tryptophan.

v_gene: TRBV7-9
j_gene: TRBJ1-2
CDR3aa: ASSVGQTNYGYT

v_gene: TRBV25-1
j_gene: TRBJ2-4
CDR3aa: ASSESVGNIQY

v_gene: TRBV14
j_gene: TRBJ1-1
CDR3aa: ASSQAFQRCAAF

v_gene: TRBV4-2
j_gene: TRBJ1-2
CDR3aa: ASSQGNGVSSGYT

v_gene: TRBV6-5
j_gene: TRBJ1-2
CDR3aa: ASSSRDGGYGYT

v_gene: TRBV7-9
j_gene: TRBJ2-5
CDR3aa: ASSLRSGGQETQY

v_gene: TRBV7-2
j_gene: TRBJ1-5
CDR3aa: ASSLGGGWQPQH

v_gene: TRBV4-3
j_gene: TRBJ2-7
CDR3aa: ASSQDVPGHYEQY

v_gene: TRBV20-1
j_gene: TRBJ1-2
CDR3aa: SARPSPGYT

v_gene: TRBV18
j_gene: TRBJ2-3
CDR3aa: ASSPGLYTDTQY

v_gene: TRBV2
j_gene: TRBJ2-3
CDR3aa: ASSGRRGSGTGTQY

v_gene: TRBV15
j_gene: TRBJ1-4
CDR3aa: ATSRDHLSANEKLF

v_gene: TRBV29-1
j_gene: TRBJ2-7
CDR3aa: SVSGHTEQY

v_gene: TRBV9
j_gene: TRBJ1-2
CDR3aa: ASSLRAGGDGYT

v_gene: TRBV10-3
j_gene: TRBJ2-3
CDR3aa: TIRSPTSGDTQY

v_gene: TRBV7-9
j_gene: TRBJ1-1
CDR3aa: ASSFIEAF

v_gene: TRBV4-2
j_gene: TRBJ1-2
CDR3aa: ASSQYSGQGYGYT

v_gene: TRBV6-4
j_gene: TRBJ2-3
CDR3aa: ASSDSGKQY

v_gene: TRBV15
j_gene: TRBJ1-2
CDR3aa: ATSRFVTNYGYT

v_gene: TRBV7-9
j_gene: TRBJ2-7
CDR3aa: ASSEPSTETSYEQY

v_gene: TRBV20-1
j_gene: TRBJ1-5
CDR3aa: SAGGDLSGNQPQH

v_gene: TRBV15
j_gene: TRBJ2-7
CDR3aa: ATSREFPGQGTYEQY

v_gene: TRBV6-5
j_gene: TRBJ2-6
CDR3aa: ASSISIGPNVLT

v_gene: TRBV5-1
j_gene: TRBJ2-1
CDR3aa: ASSLGDNIGPLLDNEQF

v_gene: TRBV29-1
j_gene: TRBJ2-7
CDR3aa: SVWDSSYEQY